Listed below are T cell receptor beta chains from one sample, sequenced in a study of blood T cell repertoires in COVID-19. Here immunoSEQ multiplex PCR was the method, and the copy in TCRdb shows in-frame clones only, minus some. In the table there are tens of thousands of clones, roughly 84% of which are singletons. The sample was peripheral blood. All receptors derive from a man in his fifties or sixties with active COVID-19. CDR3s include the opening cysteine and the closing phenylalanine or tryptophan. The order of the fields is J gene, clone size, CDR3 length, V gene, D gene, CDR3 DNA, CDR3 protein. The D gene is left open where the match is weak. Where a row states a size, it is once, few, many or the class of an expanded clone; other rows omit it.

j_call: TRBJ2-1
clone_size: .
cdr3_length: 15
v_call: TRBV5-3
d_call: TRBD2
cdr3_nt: TGTGCCAGAAGATTACTAGCGGGAGACGGCAATGAGCAGTTCTTC
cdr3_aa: CARRLLAGDGNEQFF

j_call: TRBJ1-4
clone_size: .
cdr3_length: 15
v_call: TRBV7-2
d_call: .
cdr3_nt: TGTGCCAGCAGCGCCAGGGTTGTAACTAATGAAAAACTGTTTTTT
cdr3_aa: CASSARVVTNEKLFF

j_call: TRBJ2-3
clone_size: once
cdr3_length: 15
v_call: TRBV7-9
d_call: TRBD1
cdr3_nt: TGTGCCAGCAGCCCGGGGACAGGGGCCACAGATACGCAGTATTTT
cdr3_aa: CASSPGTGATDTQYF

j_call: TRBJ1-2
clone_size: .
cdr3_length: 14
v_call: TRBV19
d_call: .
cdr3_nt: TGTGCCAGTAGTAGGGGGCGGCTGTCCTTCGGCTACACCTTC
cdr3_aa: CASSRGRLSFGYTF

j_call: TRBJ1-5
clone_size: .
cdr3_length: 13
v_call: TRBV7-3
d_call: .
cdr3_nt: TGTGCCAGCAGCTTAGCCAGGGATCAGCCCCAGCATTTT
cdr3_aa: CASSLARDQPQHF

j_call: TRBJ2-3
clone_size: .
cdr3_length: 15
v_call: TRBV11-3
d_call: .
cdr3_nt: TGTGCCAGCAGCCCGCGCGGGGCTAGCACAGATACGCAGTATTTT
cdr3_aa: CASSPRGASTDTQYF

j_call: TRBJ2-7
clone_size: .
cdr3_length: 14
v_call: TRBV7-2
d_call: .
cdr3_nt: TGTGCCAGCAGCTTTTCGTCGACAGCCTACGAGCGGTACTTC
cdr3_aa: CASSFSSTAYERYF

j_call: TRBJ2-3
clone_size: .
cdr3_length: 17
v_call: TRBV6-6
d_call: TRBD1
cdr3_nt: TGTGCCAGCAGTCCCCAAGGACAGGGCGGATACACAGATACGCAGTATTTT
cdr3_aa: CASSPQGQGGYTDTQYF

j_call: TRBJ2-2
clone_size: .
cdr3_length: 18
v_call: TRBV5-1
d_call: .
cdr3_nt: TGCGCCAGCAGCCTGCTTCCCCCCTCCAGCGGCGGAACCGGGGAGCTGTTTTTT
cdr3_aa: CASSLLPPSSGGTGELFF

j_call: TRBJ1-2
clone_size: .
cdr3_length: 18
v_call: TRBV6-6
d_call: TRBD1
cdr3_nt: TGTGCCAGCAGTCCGCACCCACTTAGGACAGGGGCATTCTATGGCTACACCTTC
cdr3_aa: CASSPHPLRTGAFYGYTF

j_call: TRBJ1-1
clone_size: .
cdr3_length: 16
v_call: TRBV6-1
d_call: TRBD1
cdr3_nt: TGTGCCAGCAGTGAAAGGAGAGGACAGGGGAACACTGAAGCTTTCTTT
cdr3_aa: CASSERRGQGNTEAFF

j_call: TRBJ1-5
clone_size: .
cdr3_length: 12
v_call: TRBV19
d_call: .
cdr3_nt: TGTGCCAGTAGTATCTTCCTCCAGCCCCAGCATTTT
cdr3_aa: CASSIFLQPQHF

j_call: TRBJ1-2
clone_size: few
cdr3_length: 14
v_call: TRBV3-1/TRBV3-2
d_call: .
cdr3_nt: TGTGCCAGCAGCCTACAGGGCGAGCTCTATGGCTACACCTTC
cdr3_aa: CASSLQGELYGYTF

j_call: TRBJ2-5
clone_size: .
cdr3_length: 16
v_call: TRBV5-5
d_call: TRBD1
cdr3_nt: TGTGCCAGCAGCTTCGGTGACAGGGTATACCAAGAGACCCAGTACTTC
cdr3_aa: CASSFGDRVYQETQYF

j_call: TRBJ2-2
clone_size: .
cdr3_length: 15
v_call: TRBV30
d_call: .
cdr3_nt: TGTGCCTGGCTGGGGGGGCCGGACGACACCGGGGAGCTGTTTTTT
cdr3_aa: CAWLGGPDDTGELFF

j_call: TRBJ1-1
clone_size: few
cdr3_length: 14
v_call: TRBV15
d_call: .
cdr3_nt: TGTGCCACCAGCAGAGAACGGCGGGGCACTGAAGCTTTCTTT
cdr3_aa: CATSRERRGTEAFF

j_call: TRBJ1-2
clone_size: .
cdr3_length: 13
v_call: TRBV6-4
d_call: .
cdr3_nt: TGTGCCAGCACCGACAGGAAAAACTATGGCTACACCTTC
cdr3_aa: CASTDRKNYGYTF

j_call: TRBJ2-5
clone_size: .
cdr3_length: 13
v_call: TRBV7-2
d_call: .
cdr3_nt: TGTGCCAGCAGCCCAGGGGTTTTGGAGACCCAGTACTTC
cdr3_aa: CASSPGVLETQYF

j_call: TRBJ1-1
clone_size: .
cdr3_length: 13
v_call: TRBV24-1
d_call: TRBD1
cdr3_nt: TGTGCCACCACCGAAACAGGGGGCACTGAAGCTTTCTTT
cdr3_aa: CATTETGGTEAFF

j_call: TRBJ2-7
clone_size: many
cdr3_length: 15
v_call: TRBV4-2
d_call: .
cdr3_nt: TGTGCCAGCAGCCAAGAGGCCAGCCAGGGGTCCGAGCAGTACTTC
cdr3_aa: CASSQEASQGSEQYF

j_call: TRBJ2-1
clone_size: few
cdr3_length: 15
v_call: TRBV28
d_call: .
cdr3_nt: TGTGCCAACGTATTTAGGGGGAGCTCCTACAATGAGCAGTTCTTC
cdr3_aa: CANVFRGSSYNEQFF

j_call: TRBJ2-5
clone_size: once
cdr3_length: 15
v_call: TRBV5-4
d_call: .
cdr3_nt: TGTGCCAGCAGCTTGCTCACTACCCCCCAACAGACCCAGTACTTC
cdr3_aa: CASSLLTTPQQTQYF

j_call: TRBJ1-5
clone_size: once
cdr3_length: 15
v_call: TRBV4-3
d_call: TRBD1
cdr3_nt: TGCGCCAGCAGCCAGTGGACAGGGGGCAATCAGCCCCAGCATTTT
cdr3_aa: CASSQWTGGNQPQHF

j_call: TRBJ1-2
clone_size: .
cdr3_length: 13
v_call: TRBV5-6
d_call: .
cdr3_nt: TGTGCCAGCAGCTTGAGGAGCAACTATGGCTACACCTTC
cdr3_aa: CASSLRSNYGYTF

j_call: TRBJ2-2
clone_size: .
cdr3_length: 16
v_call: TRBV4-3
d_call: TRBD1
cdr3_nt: TGCGCCAGCAGCCAAGACCCCGGACAGGGGACCGGGGAGCTGTTTTTT
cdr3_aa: CASSQDPGQGTGELFF

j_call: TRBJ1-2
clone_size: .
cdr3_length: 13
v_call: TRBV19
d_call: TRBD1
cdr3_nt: TGTGCCGGGTCGGACAGGGGGCAAGATGGCTACACCTTC
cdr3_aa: CAGSDRGQDGYTF

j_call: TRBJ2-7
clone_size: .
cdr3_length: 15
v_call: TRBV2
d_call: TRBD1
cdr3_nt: TGTGCCAGCGGCTCCGGGACAGGGTCCACCCTAGGTGTGTACTTC
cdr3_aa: CASGSGTGSTLGVYF

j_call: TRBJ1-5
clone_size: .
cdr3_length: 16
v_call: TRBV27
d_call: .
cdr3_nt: TGTGCCAGCAGTCCCCCCAGGGGACGGGGCAATCAGCCCCAGCATTTT
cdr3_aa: CASSPPRGRGNQPQHF

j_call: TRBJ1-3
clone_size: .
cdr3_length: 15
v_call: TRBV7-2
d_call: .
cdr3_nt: TGTGCCAGCAGCACCCGGACAGATTCTGGAAACACCATATATTTT
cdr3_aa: CASSTRTDSGNTIYF

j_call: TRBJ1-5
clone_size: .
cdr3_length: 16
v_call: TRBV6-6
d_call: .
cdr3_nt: TGTGCCAGCAGTTCTTCCTCGGGAGTCTGGAATCAGCCCCAGCATTTT
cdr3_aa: CASSSSSGVWNQPQHF

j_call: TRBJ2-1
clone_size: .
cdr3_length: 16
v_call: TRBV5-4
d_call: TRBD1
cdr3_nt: TGTGCCAGCAGCTTGGCCATGGGACAGATAAACAATGAGCAGTTCTTC
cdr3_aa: CASSLAMGQINNEQFF

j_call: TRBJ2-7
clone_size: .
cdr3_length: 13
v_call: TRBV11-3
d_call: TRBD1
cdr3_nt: TGTGCCAGCAGCAAGGGACAGATGTACGAGCAGTACTTC
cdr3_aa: CASSKGQMYEQYF

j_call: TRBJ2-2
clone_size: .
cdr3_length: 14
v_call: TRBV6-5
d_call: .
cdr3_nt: TGTGCCAGCAGTTACCGCGCGAACACCGGGGAGCTGTTTTTT
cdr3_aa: CASSYRANTGELFF

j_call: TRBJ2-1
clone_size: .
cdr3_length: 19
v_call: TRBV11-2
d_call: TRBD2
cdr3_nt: TGTGCCAGCAGCTTAGAGGGTTCCGCGGGCGGGAGCTCCTACAATGAGCAGTTCTTC
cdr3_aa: CASSLEGSAGGSSYNEQFF

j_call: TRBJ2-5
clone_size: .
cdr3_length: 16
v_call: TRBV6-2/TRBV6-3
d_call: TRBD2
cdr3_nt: TGTGCCAGCAGCCGACATTCTCGGGGGGGCTATGAGACCCAGTACTTC
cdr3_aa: CASSRHSRGGYETQYF

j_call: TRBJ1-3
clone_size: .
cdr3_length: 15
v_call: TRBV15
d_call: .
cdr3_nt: TGTGCCACCAGCAGAGGAGGGGGAGCAGGAAACACCATATATTTT
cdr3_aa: CATSRGGGAGNTIYF

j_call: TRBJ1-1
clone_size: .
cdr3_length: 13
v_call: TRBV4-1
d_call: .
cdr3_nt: TGCGCCAGCAGCCAGGTCCGGGACACTGAAGCTTTCTTT
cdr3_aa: CASSQVRDTEAFF

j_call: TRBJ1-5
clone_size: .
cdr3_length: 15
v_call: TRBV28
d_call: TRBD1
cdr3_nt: TGTGCCAGCAGTCCCCCGACAGGGGTCGTTCAGCCCCAGCATTTT
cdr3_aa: CASSPPTGVVQPQHF

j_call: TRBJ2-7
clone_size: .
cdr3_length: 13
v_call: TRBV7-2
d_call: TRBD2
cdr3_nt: TGTGCCAGCAGCCCACTAGCGGGGGCCCTCCAGCGCTTC
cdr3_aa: CASSPLAGALQRF

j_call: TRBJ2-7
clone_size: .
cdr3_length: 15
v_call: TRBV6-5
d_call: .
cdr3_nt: TGTGCCAGCAGTTACTCGATGCAGGGTCTCTCCGAGCAGTACTTC
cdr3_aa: CASSYSMQGLSEQYF

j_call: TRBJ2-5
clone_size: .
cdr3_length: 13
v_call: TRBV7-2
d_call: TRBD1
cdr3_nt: TGTGCCAGCAGCTTTCAGGCAGGGGGGACCCAGTACTTC
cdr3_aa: CASSFQAGGTQYF

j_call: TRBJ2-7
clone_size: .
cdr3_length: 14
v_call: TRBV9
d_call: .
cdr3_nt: TGTGCCAGCAGCGTCGGCAGCGAGTGGCACGAGCAGTACTTC
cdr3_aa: CASSVGSEWHEQYF

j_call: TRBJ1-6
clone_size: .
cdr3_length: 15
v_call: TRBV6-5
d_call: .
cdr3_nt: TGTGCCAGCAGTTACTCAGCTGGTCGCGATTCACCCCTCCACTTT
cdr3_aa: CASSYSAGRDSPLHF

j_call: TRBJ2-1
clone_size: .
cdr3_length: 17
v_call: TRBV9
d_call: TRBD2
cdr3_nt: TGTGCCAGCAGCGTAAGCGGGGGGGCGACAACCTACAATGAGCAGTTCTTC
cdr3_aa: CASSVSGGATTYNEQFF

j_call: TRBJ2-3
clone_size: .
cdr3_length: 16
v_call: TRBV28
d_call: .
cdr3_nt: TGTGCCAGCAGACGTCGCACGCGGGGTCCCCCAGATACGCAGTATTTT
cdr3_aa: CASRRRTRGPPDTQYF

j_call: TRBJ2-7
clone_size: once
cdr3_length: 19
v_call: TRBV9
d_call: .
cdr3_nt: TGTGCCAGCAGCCCGGACGCCGGGAATTGGGTGAGGAAAACTTACGAGCAGTACTTC
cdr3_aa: CASSPDAGNWVRKTYEQYF

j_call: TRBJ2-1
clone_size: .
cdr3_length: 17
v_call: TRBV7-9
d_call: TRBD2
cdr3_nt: TGTGCCAGCAGCTTAATGGGACTAGCAGTCTCCTACAATGAGCAGTTCTTC
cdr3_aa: CASSLMGLAVSYNEQFF

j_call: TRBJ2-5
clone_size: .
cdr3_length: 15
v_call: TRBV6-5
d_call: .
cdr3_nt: TGTGCCAGCACCAACGAGGTATCATGGCAAGAGACCCAGTACTTC
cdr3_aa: CASTNEVSWQETQYF

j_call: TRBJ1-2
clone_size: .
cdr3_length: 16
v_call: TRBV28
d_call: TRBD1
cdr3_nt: TGTGCCAGCAGATCAACGACAGGGGGCGCCGGCTATGGCTACACCTTC
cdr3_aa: CASRSTTGGAGYGYTF

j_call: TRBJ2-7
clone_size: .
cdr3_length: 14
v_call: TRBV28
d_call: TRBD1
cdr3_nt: TGTGCCACCGGACAGGTTTTCGGCGTAGGTGAGCAGTACTTC
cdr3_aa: CATGQVFGVGEQYF

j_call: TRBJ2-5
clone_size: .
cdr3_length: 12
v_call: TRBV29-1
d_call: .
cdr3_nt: TGCAGCGCTAAGGGGTTCCCAGAGACCCAGTACTTC
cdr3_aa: CSAKGFPETQYF

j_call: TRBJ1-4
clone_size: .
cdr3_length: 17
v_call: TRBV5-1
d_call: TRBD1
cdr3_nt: TGCGCCAGCAGCTTAGGTGGACAGGGGGCGAGAAATGAAAAACTGTTTTTT
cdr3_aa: CASSLGGQGARNEKLFF

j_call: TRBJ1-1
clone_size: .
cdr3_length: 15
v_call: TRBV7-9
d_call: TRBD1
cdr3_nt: TGTGCCAGCAGCCGGGACAGGGACGTGAACACTGAAGCTTTCTTT
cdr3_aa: CASSRDRDVNTEAFF

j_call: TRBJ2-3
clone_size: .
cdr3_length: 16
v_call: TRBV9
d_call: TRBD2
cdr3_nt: TGTGCCAGCAGCGTAGGAGGCGGGAGTCTGGCCGATACGCAGTATTTT
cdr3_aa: CASSVGGGSLADTQYF

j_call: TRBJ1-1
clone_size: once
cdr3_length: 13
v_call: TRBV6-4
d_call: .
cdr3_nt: TGTGCCAGCAGACCAGACAGTCACTCCGAAGCTTTCTTT
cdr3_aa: CASRPDSHSEAFF

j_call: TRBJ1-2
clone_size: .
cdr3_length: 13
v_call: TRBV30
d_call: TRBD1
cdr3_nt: TGTGCCTGGAGTGTTCAGGGGGTGGGCGGCTACACCTTC
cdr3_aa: CAWSVQGVGGYTF

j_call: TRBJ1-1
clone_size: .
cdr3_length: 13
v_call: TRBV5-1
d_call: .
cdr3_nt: TGCGCCAGCAGCTTGCTTTCTAACAGTGAAGCTTTCTTT
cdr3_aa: CASSLLSNSEAFF

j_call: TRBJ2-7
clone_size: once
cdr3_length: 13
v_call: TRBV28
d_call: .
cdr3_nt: TGTGCCAGCAGTTTGGGCAGTTCCTACGAGCAGTACTTC
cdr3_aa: CASSLGSSYEQYF

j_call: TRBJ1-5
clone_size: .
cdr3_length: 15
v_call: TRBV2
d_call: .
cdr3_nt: TGTGCCAGCAGTGAAAGACAGATTAGCAATCAGCCCCAGCATTTT
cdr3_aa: CASSERQISNQPQHF